What follows are 6 T cell receptor beta chains derived from one specimen sequenced in a study of shared clonotypes between healthy human individuals. Clones were sequenced by immunoSEQ multiplex PCR, and TCRdb holds only the in-frame ones, with some missing. The table has approximately 2.4 million clones, under 97% seen once. Sequencing used naive CD4+ T cells sorted from blood. This sample's subset: CD45RA+ positively selected. The origin of the receptors is a man aged 18 to 30 in good health.

The genes are TRBV9 and TRBJ2-5, with TRBD2 identical over 11 bases. This CDR3 has 16 amino acids. V lost 2 bases, J lost 5 bases, and 8 bases stayed unmatched. Germline assignment: CDR1 SGDLS and CDR2 YYNGEE. The CDR3 protein is CASSVRLAGSGETQYF. The CDR3 region has the DNA TGTGCCAGCAGCGTTCGACTAGCGGGGTCGGGGGAGACCCAGTACTTC.

Details on this clone: This CDR3 is also generated by other DNA sequences in the sample. The V call is TRBV18, the J call TRBJ1-1; D unresolved. Per germline, CDR1 KGHSH and CDR2 LQKENI. The CDR3 runs 15 residues. V was cut by 0 bases and J by 1 base, with 9 bases left in between. The DNA for the CDR3 is TGTGCCAGCTCACCACCGGGTCGGGAGAACACTGAAGCTTTCTTT. This gives the protein CASSPPGRENTEAFF.

The V call is TRBV5-1, the J call TRBJ1-1; unclear D gene. Trimming took off 4 bases at V and 4 bases at J, with 8 bases between the two ends. There are 12 residues in the CDR3. In germline, CDR1 is SGHRS, CDR2 YFSETQ. The CDR3 loop is CASSLGITEAFF. The CDR3, as DNA: TGCGCCAGCAGCCTCGGGATCACTGAAGCTTTCTTT.

This clone was counted only a few times. V usage is TRBV30 and J usage is TRBJ1-6; D call uncertain. CDR1 GTSNPN and CDR2 SVGIG come from the germline V gene (reference sequence). The CDR3 spans 13 residues. V was shortened by 5 bases and J by 5 bases, with 10 bases between the two germline ends. The CDR3 sequence: CAWGEGNNSPLHF. The CDR3 DNA follows: TGTGCCTGGGGGGAGGGTAATAATTCACCCCTCCACTTT.

Concerning this clone itself: Other DNA variants within this sample encode the same CDR3. The gene calls are TRBV18 and TRBJ2-7, with 7 bases lining up with TRBD2. V shed 3 bases and J 3 bases; nucleotides not matched to a gene: 2. CDR1 is KGHSH and CDR2 is LQKENI in the germline V gene. This CDR3 is 13 amino acids long. The CDR3 reads CASSPPSGYEQYF. The CDR3 DNA reads TGTGCCAGCTCACCCCCTAGCGGCTACGAGCAGTACTTC.

About this clone: Other DNA sequences in the same sample also yield this CDR3. This chain joins TRBV5-1 and TRBJ1-1; D unresolved. V lost 0 bases, J lost 0 bases, and 6 bases lay in between. The CDR3 runs to 14 residues. Germline assignment: CDR1 SGHRS and CDR2 YFSETQ. The CDR3 DNA follows: TGCGCCAGCAGCTTGGTCCAGCTGAACACTGAAGCTTTCTTT. Its protein is CASSLVQLNTEAFF.